The 30 T cell receptor beta chains below all came from one sample that was sequenced in a study of blood T cells in healthy people across ages. The authors ran a second PCR of about 7 to 11 cycles using a sample-barcoded 5' primer and a J-beta primer mix. A single record per CDR3 protein comes from TCRdb applying MiXCR to the 5' RACE reads. The sample includes about 780,000 distinct CDR3 sequences, around 68% of them seen just once. Sequenced input: blood. Receptors were obtained from a young man in good health.

This clonotype was seen once. This rearrangement joins TRBV10-3 to TRBJ2-3; possibly TRBD2 for D (5 bases). V shed 6 bases and J shed 0 bases, with 13 bases lying between them. CDR1 is ENHRY, CDR2 SYGVKD, per germline. This CDR3 comprises 15 residues. The CDR3 region is CAISPLLGSTDTQYF. The CDR3 nucleotides are TGTGCCATCAGCCCGCTACTAGGGAGCACAGATACGCAGTATTTT.

Only one count was recorded for this clonotype. V and J are TRBV20-1 and TRBJ1-2; perhaps TRBD1 as D (5 bases). The CDR3 consists of 11 residues. Germline V gene lookup returns CDR1 DFQATT and CDR2 SNEGSKA (reference sequence). V was cut by 5 bases and J by 6 bases, with 10 bases left in between. The chain's CDR3 is CSAFGGDGYTF. CDR3 bases: TGCAGTGCTTTTGGGGGGGATGGCTACACCTTC.

This sequence joins TRBV28 and TRBJ2-3, with 7 bases lining up with TRBD2. Germline assignment: CDR1 MDHEN and CDR2 SYDVKM. The CDR3 has 14 amino acids. Unmatched junction bases numbered 5, after V lost 4 bases and J lost 4 bases. CDR3 loop: CASSSGGLADTQYF. As DNA, the CDR3 is TGTGCCAGCAGTTCGGGGGGACTCGCAGATACGCAGTATTTT.

This clonotype showed up just a few times. The chain couples TRBV7-3 to TRBJ2-2; D unresolved. The CDR3 is 14 residues long. Germline assignment: CDR1 SGHTA and CDR2 FQGTGA. Between the trimmed V and J ends, which lost 4 bases and 5 bases, there was a span of 11 bases. CDR3 sequence: CASSSRRDTGELFF. The DNA for the CDR3 is TGTGCCAGCAGCTCGAGAAGGGATACCGGGGAGCTGTTTTTT.

The chain uses TRBV9 and TRBJ2-3; 9 bases align to TRBD2. After removal of 3 bases from V and 0 bases from J, the junction contained 2 bases not matched to a gene. There are 15 residues in the CDR3. Germline loops: CDR1 SGDLS, CDR2 YYNGEE. The CDR3 DNA reads as TGTGCCAGCAGCGCTAGCGGGACTAGCACAGATACGCAGTATTTT. This gives the protein CASSASGTSTDTQYF.

V is TRBV29-1 and J is TRBJ2-5; D uncertain. Trimming took off 6 bases at V and 2 bases at J, with 10 bases between the two ends. The length of the CDR3 is 12 residues. CDR1 SQVTM and CDR2 ANQGSEA come from the germline V gene. The DNA for the CDR3 is TGCAGCGTCCAAACGGTACAAGAGACCCAGTACTTC. Protein sequence: CSVQTVQETQYF.

With respect to this clonotype: Given a much more abundant clone one base away, this may be a read error. The rearrangement links TRBV6-6 to TRBJ1-5; D is undetermined. Germline-derived CDR1 and CDR2 are MNHNY and SVGAGI (reference sequence). Trimming took 5 bases from V and 2 from J, leaving 10 bases between them. The CDR3 has 14 amino acids. In DNA, the CDR3 is TGTGCCAGCAGTGACGTCGGTCGCAATCAGCCCCAGCATTTT. Its protein is CASSDVGRNQPQHF.

This chain joins TRBV20-1 and TRBJ2-3; the match to TRBD2 covers 7 bases. Per germline, CDR1 DFQATT and CDR2 SNEGSKA (reference sequence). Trimming cost V 2 bases and J 6 bases; bases outside gene matches: 11. This CDR3 contains 15 residues. The CDR3 region is CSARRTRSLGDTQYF. The CDR3 bases are TGCAGTGCTAGAAGGACTAGGAGTCTCGGGGATACGCAGTATTTT.

V usage is TRBV29-1 and J usage is TRBJ2-1, with D maybe TRBD1 (6 bases). The length of the CDR3 is 14 residues. V was cut by 4 bases and J by 8 bases, with 18 bases left in between. In germline, CDR1 is SQVTM, CDR2 ANQGSEA. The DNA of the CDR3 is TGCAGCGTTGCTCTCCAGGGGTTTCAGGATGAGCAGTTCTTC. Its protein product is CSVALQGFQDEQFF.

This chain connects TRBV20-1 to TRBJ1-6; D uncertain. Trimming cost V 3 bases and J 7 bases, with 7 bases left between them. This CDR3 contains 12 residues. From germline, CDR1 is DFQATT and CDR2 SNEGSKA (reference sequence). The CDR3, as DNA: TGCAGTGCTAGGTTTTTAAATTCACCCCTCCACTTT. This codes for CSARFLNSPLHF.

V gene TRBV29-1 combines with J gene TRBJ2-1; 9 nucleotides agree with TRBD1. V was pared by 5 bases and J by 9 bases, with 5 bases of the junction left unmatched. This CDR3 is built from 12 residues. Germline V gene sequence: CDR1 SQVTM, CDR2 ANQGSEA. This chain's CDR3 is CSVPTGGTEQFF. The CDR3 DNA reads TGCAGCGTTCCAACAGGGGGCACTGAGCAGTTCTTC.

The V gene is TRBV4-3, the J gene TRBJ2-4; 14 positions match TRBD2. With V trimmed by 0 bases and J by 8 bases, 9 bases remained unmatched. Germline CDR1 and CDR2: LGHNA and YSLEER. This CDR3 is built from 18 residues. CDR3: CASSQDRLAGGSGDIQYF. The DNA for the CDR3 is TGCGCCAGCAGCCAAGATAGACTAGCGGGGGGGTCTGGGGACATTCAGTACTTC.

The V and J genes are TRBV27 and TRBJ2-7; TRBD1 matches 8 bases. Germline loops: CDR1 MNHEY, CDR2 SMNVEV (reference sequence). The V segment lost 4 bases and the J segment 2 bases; nucleotides outside the gene matches: 4. There are 14 residues in the CDR3. This CDR3 is CASSSQGGPYEQYF. The DNA for the CDR3 is TGTGCCAGCAGTTCACAGGGGGGACCCTACGAGCAGTACTTC.

The chain combines TRBV18 with TRBJ1-6; 8 bases fit TRBD1. CDR3 length equals 16 residues. V lost 5 bases to trimming and J lost 7 bases; unmatched junction nucleotides: 10. The germline V gene encodes CDR1 KGHSH and CDR2 LQKENI. In nucleotides, the CDR3 is TGTGCCAGCTCAACCCAGGGGGCGTTGGGGAATTCACCCCTCCACTTT. Translated, it gives CASSTQGALGNSPLHF.

This clonotype was picked up a small number of times. The CDR3 sequence: CASSYSSAGVTQYF. For the CDR3, the DNA is TGTGCCAGCAGTTACTCGTCCGCGGGGGTTACGCAGTATTTT. V and J are TRBV6-5 and TRBJ2-3, with 7 bases lining up with TRBD2. The CDR3 runs to 14 residues. The ends lost 0 bases at V and 8 bases at J; junction bases unmatched: 5. Germline V gene sequence: CDR1 MNHEY, CDR2 SVGAGI.

This clonotype was seen a handful of times. The chain couples TRBV29-1 to TRBJ2-1; TRBD2 matches 8 bases. The germline CDR1 and CDR2 sequences are SQVTM and ANQGSEA. The CDR3 runs 16 residues. Unmatched junction bases numbered 7, after V lost 1 base and J lost 2 bases. The CDR3 protein is CSVEGISGTTYNEQFF. The DNA for the CDR3 is TGCAGCGTTGAAGGTATTAGCGGGACCACCTACAATGAGCAGTTCTTC.

This clonotype was found a few times. This chain connects TRBV6-5 to TRBJ1-2; no firm D call. From germline, CDR1 is MNHEY and CDR2 SVGAGI. CDR3 length equals 13 residues. Trimming pared 0 bases from V and 8 bases from J, leaving 10 bases between. The CDR3 coding sequence is TGTGCCAGCAGTTACTCGGTGAGCGGCGGCTACACCTTC. It is translated as CASSYSVSGGYTF.

The chain couples TRBV28 to TRBJ2-7, with D tentatively TRBD1 or TRBD2 (7 bases each). In germline, CDR1 is MDHEN, CDR2 SYDVKM. The CDR3 runs 18 residues. V was clipped by 10 bases and J by 3 bases, with 31 bases between them. Here the CDR3 reads CATNPGGGQERTNYEQYF. The CDR3, as DNA: TGTGCCACGAATCCGGGGGGAGGACAGGAAAGGACAAACTACGAGCAGTACTTC.

The CDR3 bases are TGTGCCATCAGCGGCGCGATAGCCAAAAACATTCAGTACTTC. It codes for CAISGAIAKNIQYF. The rearrangement joins TRBV10-3 to TRBJ2-4; D remains ambiguous. Germline CDR1 and CDR2: ENHRY and SYGVKD. This CDR3 contains 14 residues. V was trimmed by 6 bases and J by 0 bases, leaving 9 bases between them.

J is TRBJ2-5 and V is TRBV7-2; D unresolved. Germline values: CDR1 SGHTA, CDR2 FQGNSA. The V end was cut by 4 bases, the J end by 2 bases, with 14 bases between. This CDR3 has 15 amino acids. Written as DNA, the CDR3 is TGTGCCAGCAGCTCCTCAAACTCGTATCAAGAGACCCAGTACTTC. This gives the protein CASSSSNSYQETQYF.

The gene calls are TRBV18 and TRBJ2-4, with D unresolved. The DNA end favors TRBJ2-7, so the J call may be wrong. CDR1 and CDR2 (germline): KGHSH, LQKENI. The CDR3 loop spans 11 amino acids. For the CDR3, the DNA is TGTGCCAGCTCACCAAACGACGAGCAGTACTTC. Translated: CASSPNDEQYF.

This clonotype showed up just a few times. This sequence joins TRBV6-1 and TRBJ2-7; D is perhaps TRBD2 (5 bases). V was clipped by 5 bases and J by 6 bases, with 8 bases between them. Germline assignment: CDR1 MNHNS and CDR2 SASEGT. The CDR3 has 11 amino acids. The CDR3 DNA is TGTGCCAGCAGTCCTAGCTCCGAGCAGTACTTC. It specifies CASSPSSEQYF.

CDR3: CASSDGTGPQHF. In DNA form, the CDR3 reads TGTGCCAGCAGTGACGGTACAGGGCCCCAGCATTTT. This chain uses TRBV25-1 with TRBJ1-5; D perhaps matches TRBD1 (5 bases). Germline loops: CDR1 MGHDK, CDR2 SYGVNS. The CDR3 length is 12 residues. V was shortened by 3 bases and J by 9 bases, with 9 bases between the two germline ends.

The chain carries TRBV2 and TRBJ1-2; TRBD1 aligns across 9 bases. V was clipped by 2 bases and J by 4 bases; unmatched bases: 5. The CDR3 is 15 amino acids. CDR1 and CDR2 (germline): SNHLY, FYNNEI. The CDR3 nucleotides read TGTGCCAGCAGTGAATCCGGGACAGGGCCCTATGGCTACACCTTC. Amino acids: CASSESGTGPYGYTF.

This chain connects TRBV20-1 to TRBJ2-1; 7 positions match TRBD2. V gave up 3 bases and J gave up 4 bases; unmatched junction bases: 6. The CDR3 has 14 residues. From germline, CDR1 is DFQATT and CDR2 SNEGSKA (reference sequence). The CDR3 coding sequence is TGCAGTGCTAGGGGGGAGGGAGATTACAATGAGCAGTTCTTC. Translating gives CSARGEGDYNEQFF.

This clonotype was seen once. V and J are TRBV27 and TRBJ2-1, with unresolved D. The end of the DNA aligns better with TRBJ2-7, so the J call may be wrong. The CDR3 runs to 17 residues. Germline values: CDR1 MNHEY, CDR2 SMNVEV (reference sequence). The CDR3 sequence: CASSLKSRNVAYNEQYF. The CDR3 DNA is TGTGCCAGCAGTTTAAAGTCCCGGAACGTCGCCTACAATGAGCAGTACTTC.

Remarks on this clonotype: The junction differs from germline at one of its ends, possibly a read error. The chain employs TRBV5-1 and TRBJ1-5; D gene uncertain. From germline, CDR1 is SGHRS and CDR2 YFSETQ. CDR3 length equals 13 residues. CDR3 coding DNA: TGCACCAGCAGCCCGAGTGGCAATCAGCCCCAGCATTTT. Translating it yields CTSSPSGNQPQHF.

As for this clonotype: Compared with germline, one end of the junction differs, possibly owing to a read error. This chain links TRBV6-2 or TRBV6-3 with TRBJ2-1; 7 bases are a match to TRBD2. CDR3 length: 16 residues. Per germline, CDR1 MNHEY and CDR2 SVGEGT. CDR3 amino acids: CASSLFWGGSYDEQFF. The CDR3, as DNA: TGTGCCAGCAGTTTATTTTGGGGGGGGTCCTACGATGAGCAGTTCTTC.

This chain links TRBV4-3 with TRBJ1-2; D might be TRBD1 (6 bases). Germline V CDR1 and CDR2: LGHNA, YSLEER. The CDR3 is 15 amino acids. With 0 bases removed from V and 4 bases from J, the gap between germline ends came to 12 bases. In nucleotides, the CDR3 is TGCGCCAGCAGCCAAGACAGGGGATCTTCCTATGGCTACACCTTC. Its protein is CASSQDRGSSYGYTF.

This chain joins TRBV28 and TRBJ2-7, with 7 bases that match TRBD1. CDR3 size: 14 residues. Trimming at V came to 4 bases and at J to 3 bases, leaving 6 bases not matched to a gene. Germline V gene lookup returns CDR1 MDHEN and CDR2 SYDVKM. The CDR3 DNA reads TGTGCCAGCAGTTCGCCTCAGGGGGTCTACGAGCAGTACTTC. It codes for CASSSPQGVYEQYF.